The 18 T cell receptor beta chains listed next were all sequenced from one sample in a study of T and B cells in COVID-19 patients. Multiplex PCR with BIOMED2 TRB-A/B primer pools amplified TRB rearrangements. TCRdb re-called the multiplex PCR reads through MiXCR, storing one row per CDR3 protein. This table holds thousands of distinct CDR3 sequences, around 20% found once. Each TRB amplification used roughly 220-550 ng of genomic DNA from blood. Specimen: blood. The receptors here all came from a human donor with active COVID-19.

In this sample, this clonotype turned up many times. The chain uses TRBV20-1 and TRBJ2-7; 11 nucleotides line up with TRBD1. The CDR3 has 14 amino acids. Losses at the gene ends were 5 bases for V and 6 bases for J; bases not matched to a gene: 9. Germline CDR1 DFQATT, CDR2 SNEGSKA (reference sequence). The CDR3: CSAVVGTGGFEQYF. The DNA for the CDR3 is TGCAGTGCTGTTGTAGGGACAGGGGGTTTCGAGCAGTACTTC.

V usage is TRBV11-2 and J usage is TRBJ2-3; the match to TRBD2 covers 12 bases. The V gene's germline CDR1 is SGHAT and CDR2 FQNNGV. The CDR3 spans 19 residues. Trimming cost V 1 base and J 1 base; bases outside gene matches: 9. CDR3 coding DNA: TGTGCCAGCAGCTTAGTGGAGGCTAGCGGGAGGGAGGGCACAGATACGCAGTATTTT. This encodes CASSLVEASGREGTDTQYF.

The rearrangement uses TRBV4-3 and TRBJ2-7, with D perhaps TRBD2 (5 bases). CDR3 size: 17 residues. V gave up 3 bases and J gave up 6 bases, with 24 bases separating them. The germline CDR1 and CDR2 sequences are LGHNA and YSLEER. The CDR3 nucleotides read TGCGCCAGCAGCCAGACCGCCGGGAATAGAGGGAGAGGCGAGCAGTACTTC. Translated, it gives CASSQTAGNRGRGEQYF.

This clonotype is medium-sized within its sample. V is TRBV5-4 and J is TRBJ1-2; unclear D gene. This CDR3 region has 15 residues. CDR1 is SGHNT and CDR2 is YYREEE in the germline V gene (reference sequence). The V and J ends lost 1 base and 2 bases respectively, with 12 bases between them. The CDR3 region is CASSLQRRENYGYTF. The CDR3 DNA reads as TGTGCCAGCAGCTTGCAGAGGCGAGAGAACTATGGCTACACCTTC.

Sample share makes this clonotype medium-sized (0.01 to 0.1%). The chain uses TRBV6-2 or TRBV6-3 and TRBJ2-1; D is undetermined. Trimming took 6 bases from V and 0 from J, leaving 6 bases between them. Germline V gene lookup returns CDR1 MNHEY and CDR2 SVGEGT. CDR3 length: 13 amino acids. For the CDR3, the DNA is TGTGCCAGCAGCCTAAGCTCCTACAATGAGCAGTTCTTC. Translated: CASSLSSYNEQFF.

The V call is TRBV7-2, the J call TRBJ2-7; the D gene is possibly TRBD1 (6 bases). The germline V gene encodes CDR1 SGHTA and CDR2 FQGNSA. With 3 bases removed from V and 6 bases from J, the gap between germline ends came to 18 bases. CDR3 length: 15 amino acids. CDR3 protein: CASSFPRDTRGEQYF. In DNA, the CDR3 is TGTGCCAGCAGCTTCCCCCGGGACACTCGGGGCGAGCAGTACTTC.

The chain couples TRBV19 to TRBJ2-6; the D call may be TRBD1 or TRBD2 (6 bases each). CDR3 length equals 15 residues. Trimming shortened V by 5 bases and J by 4 bases, and 12 bases separated the two germline ends. Germline CDR1 reads LNHDA; CDR2 reads SQIVND (reference sequence). CDR3 loop: CASSPGGTGANVLTF. DNA for the CDR3: TGTGCCAGTAGTCCTGGGGGGACAGGGGCCAACGTCCTGACTTTC.

This chain uses TRBV28 with TRBJ2-1, with a tentative D call TRBD2 (6 bases). Germline V gene lookup returns CDR1 MDHEN and CDR2 SYDVKM. This CDR3 contains 12 residues. Trimming removed 2 bases from V and 12 bases from J, with 11 bases in between. The CDR3 loop reads CASSLTEGRQFF. DNA of the CDR3: TGTGCCAGCAGTTTAACGGAGGGTCGGCAGTTCTTC.

By its share, this clonotype is medium-sized. V usage is TRBV6-2 or TRBV6-3 and J usage is TRBJ2-7; 9 positions agree with TRBD2. The germline V gene encodes CDR1 MNHEY and CDR2 SVGEGT. This CDR3 is built from 14 residues. V gave up 10 bases and J gave up 3 bases; unmatched junction bases: 10. CDR3 region: CATQRREGIYEQYF. The CDR3 nucleotides read TGTGCCACCCAGAGGCGGGAGGGCATCTACGAGCAGTACTTC.

This clonotype was seen ten or more times. V and J are TRBV30 and TRBJ1-5; unclear D gene. Trimming removed 3 bases at V and 0 bases at J, with 9 bases between. CDR1 is GTSNPN and CDR2 is SVGIG in the germline V gene (reference sequence). This CDR3 is 14 amino acids long. Written as DNA, the CDR3 is TGTGCCTGGAGCCTAATTGATAGCAATCAGCCCCAGCATTTT. Encoded protein: CAWSLIDSNQPQHF.

The chain uses TRBV19 and TRBJ1-4; 11 bases map to TRBD1. J lost 10 bases, V lost 5 bases, and 6 bases had no gene match. The CDR3 contains 14 residues. Germline V CDR1 and CDR2: LNHDA, SQIVND (reference sequence). This CDR3 reads CASSPPGTGGKLFF. The DNA for the CDR3 is TGTGCCAGTAGTCCACCCGGGACAGGGGGAAAACTGTTTTTT. Together with reference TRBV19 and TRBJ1-4, the CDR3 gives the full variable domain: DGGITQSPKYLFRKEGQNVTLSCEQNLNHDAMYWYRQDPGQGLRLIYYSQIVNDFQKGDIAEGYSVSREKKESFPLTVTSAQKNPTAFYLCASSPPGTGGKLFFGSGTQLSVL.

This clonotype is medium-sized. The chain recombines TRBV30 with TRBJ2-1, with 13 bases aligning to TRBD2. Trimming cost V 0 bases and J 5 bases; bases outside gene matches: 10. Germline values: CDR1 GTSNPN, CDR2 SVGIG (reference sequence). The CDR3 spans 18 residues. CDR3 DNA: TGTGCCTGGAGTGTACGTACTAGCGGGAGGGCCAAGGACAATGAGCAGTTCTTC. This sequence encodes CAWSVRTSGRAKDNEQFF.

By frequency in the sample, this clonotype is medium-sized. The chain couples TRBV18 to TRBJ2-7; 8 bases fit TRBD1. Germline V CDR1 and CDR2: KGHSH, LQKENI. The CDR3 covers 15 residues. V dropped 3 bases and J dropped 5; count of bases not matched to a gene: 9. CDR3 DNA sequence: TGTGCCAGCTCACCCCCCGGACAGGGCTTCCACGAGCAGTACTTC. Its translation: CASSPPGQGFHEQYF.

This clonotype is judged medium-sized. This CDR3 reads CASSLGQGNLLEQYF. CDR3 coding DNA: TGTGCCAGCAGCTTGGGGCAGGGGAATCTCCTCGAGCAGTACTTC. The J gene is TRBJ2-7, the V gene TRBV5-6, with TRBD1 as a possible D gene (6 bases). The CDR3 extends over 15 amino acids. Germline CDR1 is SGHDT and CDR2 is YYEEEE. V was shortened by 0 bases and J by 6 bases, with 16 bases between the two germline ends. The full variable domain, with the rest looked up from reference TRBV5-6 and TRBJ2-7, is DAGVTQSPTHLIKTRGQQVTLRCSPKSGHDTVSWYQQALGQGPQFIFQYYEEEERQRGNFPDRFSGHQFPNYSSELNVNALLLGDSALYLCASSLGQGNLLEQYFGPGTRLTVT.

This clonotype is labeled as medium-sized (0.01 to 0.1%). The chain couples TRBV12-3 or TRBV12-4 to TRBJ2-7; D remains ambiguous. The CDR3 is 13 residues long. V lost 7 bases and J 4 bases, leaving 14 bases between the germline ends. The CDR3 nucleotides are TGTGCCAGCAATAGCCAGAACCGATACGAGCAGTACTTC. Translation: CASNSQNRYEQYF.

CDR3 region: CSGREPTYEQYF. CDR3 sequence (DNA): TGCAGCGGTCGGGAACCAACCTACGAGCAGTACTTC. The genes are TRBV29-1 and TRBJ2-7; tentative D call: TRBD2 (5 bases). V dropped 7 bases and J dropped 2 bases, with 12 bases sitting between them. CDR1 and CDR2 from the germline V gene are SQVTM and ANQGSEA. The CDR3 runs 12 residues.

By its share, this clonotype is medium-sized. This chain connects TRBV19 to TRBJ1-5; the D gene is possibly TRBD1 (6 bases). V gave up 6 bases and J gave up 0 bases, with 24 bases separating them. The CDR3 sequence is 19 residues long. The germline V gene encodes CDR1 LNHDA and CDR2 SQIVND (reference sequence). CDR3 bases: TGTGCCAGTAGACGCCATACAGGGAGAGGGGTCTATAGCAATCAGCCCCAGCATTTT. Translation: CASRRHTGRGVYSNQPQHF.

This clonotype was seen repeatedly, ten times or more. This chain uses TRBV6-6 with TRBJ2-7; tentatively, D is TRBD1 (5 bases). The CDR3 spans 13 residues. V was cut by 5 bases and J by 4 bases, with 12 bases left in between. CDR1 and CDR2 from the germline V gene are MNHNY and SVGAGI (reference sequence). The CDR3 is CASSTMKGYEQYF. As DNA, the CDR3 is TGTGCCAGCAGTACTATGAAGGGGTACGAGCAGTACTTC.